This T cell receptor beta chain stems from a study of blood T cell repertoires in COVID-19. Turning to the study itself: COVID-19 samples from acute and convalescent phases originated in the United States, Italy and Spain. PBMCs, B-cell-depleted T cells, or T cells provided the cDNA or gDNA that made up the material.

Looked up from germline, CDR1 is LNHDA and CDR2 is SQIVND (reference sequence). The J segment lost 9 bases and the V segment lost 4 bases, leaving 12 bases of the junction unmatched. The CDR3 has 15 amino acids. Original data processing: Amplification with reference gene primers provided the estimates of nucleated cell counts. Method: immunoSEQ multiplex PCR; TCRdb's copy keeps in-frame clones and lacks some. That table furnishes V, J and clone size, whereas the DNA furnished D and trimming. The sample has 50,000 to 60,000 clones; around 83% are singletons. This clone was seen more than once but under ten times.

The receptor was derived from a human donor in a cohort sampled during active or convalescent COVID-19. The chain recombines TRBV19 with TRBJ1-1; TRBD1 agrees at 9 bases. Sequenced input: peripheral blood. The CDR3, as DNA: TGTGCCAGTAGTACAGAACAGGGGGCCGTCGTAAAAGCTTTCTTT. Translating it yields CASSTEQGAVVKAFF.